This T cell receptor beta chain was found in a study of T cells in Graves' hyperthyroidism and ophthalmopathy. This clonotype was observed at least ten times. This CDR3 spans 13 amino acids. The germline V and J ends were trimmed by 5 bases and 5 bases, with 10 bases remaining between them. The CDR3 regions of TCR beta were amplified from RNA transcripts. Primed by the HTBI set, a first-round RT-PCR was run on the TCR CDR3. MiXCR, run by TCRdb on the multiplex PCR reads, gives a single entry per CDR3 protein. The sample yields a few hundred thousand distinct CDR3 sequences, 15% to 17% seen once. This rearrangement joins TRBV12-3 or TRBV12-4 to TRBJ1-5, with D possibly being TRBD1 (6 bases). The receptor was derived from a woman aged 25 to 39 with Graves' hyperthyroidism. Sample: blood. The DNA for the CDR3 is TGTGCCAGCAGTCATGGGGGGCATCAGCCCCAGCATTTT. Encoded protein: CASSHGGHQPQHF.